Below are 31 T cell receptor beta chains sequenced from a single sample in a study of blood T cell repertoires in COVID-19. This table comes from immunoSEQ multiplex PCR, and its TCRdb copy is limited to in-frame clones, with some not included. The data hold fewer than 400,000 clones, with roughly nine tenths observed a single time. Sequencing input: PBMCs or T cells enriched from blood (not recorded which). These receptor sequences come from a woman aged 25 to 39 who had recovered from COVID-19.

The gene calls are TRBV5-4 and TRBJ2-2, with a weak D call TRBD1 (6 bases). The CDR3 contains 15 residues. Trimming removed 3 bases at V and 1 base at J, with 10 bases between. The germline V gene encodes CDR1 SGHNT and CDR2 YYREEE (reference sequence). This CDR3 is CASSSPGQNTGELFF. Written as DNA, the CDR3 is TGTGCCAGCAGCTCACCGGGACAGAACACCGGGGAGCTGTTTTTT.

The chain recombines TRBV6-5 with TRBJ1-4, with no clear D. V lost 6 bases and J 11 bases, leaving 19 bases between the germline ends. This CDR3 comprises 14 residues. Germline V lookup: CDR1 MNHEY, CDR2 SVGAGI. The CDR3 loop is CASRYPSPSRKLFF. CDR3 DNA: TGTGCCAGCAGGTACCCGAGCCCTTCCCGGAAACTGTTTTTT.

The chain has TRBV18 and TRBJ2-7, with D possibly TRBD1 on 6 matching bases. The germline V and J ends were trimmed by 6 bases and 2 bases, with 14 bases remaining between them. CDR3 size: 14 residues. CDR1 KGHSH and CDR2 LQKENI come from the germline V gene. The CDR3 region is CASSTRGQTYEQYF. CDR3 sequence (DNA): TGTGCCAGCTCCACCCGAGGACAGACCTACGAGCAGTACTTC.

This rearrangement joins TRBV28 to TRBJ1-1; tentative D call: TRBD1 (5 bases). CDR3 length: 20 amino acids. Trimming pared 4 bases from V and 2 bases from J, leaving 29 bases between. CDR1 is MDHEN, CDR2 SYDVKM, per germline. CDR3 sequence reads: CASSSGTFSTLFGRNTEAFF. The CDR3 region has the DNA TGTGCCAGCAGTTCAGGGACTTTTAGTACTTTGTTTGGACGAAACACTGAAGCTTTCTTT. The full variable domain, completed using reference TRBV28 and TRBJ1-1, is DVKVTQSSRYLVKRTGEKVFLECVQDMDHENMFWYRQDPGLGLRLIYFSYDVKMKEKGDIPEGYSVSREKKERFSLILESASTNQTSMYLCASSSGTFSTLFGRNTEAFFGQGTRLTVV.

The chain carries TRBV28 and TRBJ2-1, with TRBD2 identical over 14 bases. Germline V gives CDR1 MDHEN, CDR2 SYDVKM. V lost 2 bases to trimming and J lost 9 bases; unmatched junction nucleotides: 3. This CDR3 contains 15 residues. DNA of the CDR3: TGTGCCAGCAGTTTAGGACTAGCGGGAGGAGGTGAGCAGTTCTTC. The encoded protein is CASSLGLAGGGEQFF.

The V call is TRBV6-5, the J call TRBJ2-7, with TRBD1 identical over 9 bases. The CDR3 extends over 15 amino acids. Looked up from germline, CDR1 is MNHEY and CDR2 is SVGAGI. V dropped 0 bases and J dropped 5; count of bases not matched to a gene: 5. The CDR3 region is CASSYSDRGDHEQYF. CDR3 DNA: TGTGCCAGCAGTTACTCCGACAGGGGGGATCACGAGCAGTACTTC.

The V and J genes are TRBV5-1 and TRBJ1-2; TRBD1 aligns across 7 bases. Germline-derived CDR1 and CDR2 are SGHRS and YFSETQ. The V and J ends lost 6 bases and 6 bases, in that order; junction bases with no gene match: 11. The CDR3 contains 14 residues. The CDR3 coding sequence is TGCGCCAGCACCAAACGGGAGGGGGCGCATGGCTACACCTTC. This encodes CASTKREGAHGYTF.

The J gene is TRBJ2-7, the V gene TRBV6-5, with unresolved D. V lost 4 bases to trimming and J lost 3 bases, with 16 bases between them. This CDR3 is 15 amino acids long. The germline CDR1 and CDR2 sequences are MNHEY and SVGAGI. The CDR3 region is CASSFFGSQVYEQYF. The CDR3 DNA sequence: TGTGCCAGCAGTTTCTTCGGGTCGCAAGTCTACGAGCAGTACTTC.

The chain recombines TRBV3-1 (or the pseudogene TRBV3-2) with TRBJ1-4; D perhaps matches TRBD1 (5 bases). V was cut by 4 bases and J by 10 bases, with 19 bases left in between. This CDR3 comprises 15 residues. The germline V gene has CDR1 LGHDT and CDR2 YNNKEL (reference sequence). CDR3 coding DNA: TGTGCCAGCAGCCGCCTGGGGGGTGGCTCCGGAAAACTGTTTTTT. Translating it yields CASSRLGGGSGKLFF.

The chain recombines TRBV7-9 with TRBJ1-2; 9 bases match TRBD1. CDR1 is SEHNR, CDR2 FQNEAQ, per germline (reference sequence). The CDR3 spans 17 residues. V shed 5 bases and J 3 bases; nucleotides not matched to a gene: 13. The CDR3 is CASSDSRDRVFDYGYTF. For the CDR3, the DNA is TGTGCCAGCAGCGATTCTAGGGACAGGGTCTTTGACTATGGCTACACCTTC.

The chain links TRBV11-2 to TRBJ1-2; 11 bases are a match to TRBD1. The CDR3 is 15 residues long. V shed 8 bases and J 5 bases; nucleotides not matched to a gene: 10. Germline CDR1 reads SGHAT; CDR2 reads FQNNGV. This CDR3 reads CASGTGGTISYGYTF. Here the CDR3 DNA reads TGTGCCAGCGGGACAGGGGGTACTATTTCTTATGGCTACACCTTC.

The genes are TRBV19 and TRBJ1-4; D gene unclear. The CDR3 is made up of 13 amino acids. Deletions cut 7 bases from V and 8 bases from J, with 14 bases between. Germline assignment: CDR1 LNHDA and CDR2 SQIVND (reference sequence). CDR3: CASTRAPGEKLFF. The CDR3 DNA reads TGTGCCAGTACCCGGGCTCCGGGAGAAAAACTGTTTTTT.

This chain links TRBV7-9 with TRBJ1-2; TRBD1 might be the D (6 bases). The CDR3 is 15 amino acids. V was clipped by 2 bases and J by 2 bases, with 12 bases between them. From germline, CDR1 is SEHNR and CDR2 FQNEAQ (reference sequence). The CDR3 reads CASSLRQGQNYGYTF. Written as DNA, the CDR3 is TGTGCCAGCAGCTTACGGCAGGGGCAGAACTATGGCTACACCTTC.

V and J are TRBV6-4 and TRBJ1-5, with 9 bases fitting TRBD1. Losses at the gene ends were 3 bases for V and 4 bases for J; bases not matched to a gene: 10. This CDR3 is 17 amino acids long. Germline V CDR1 and CDR2: MRHNA, SNTAGT. This CDR3 reads CASSDDSWDRENQPQHF. CDR3 coding DNA: TGTGCCAGCAGTGATGACTCCTGGGACAGGGAAAATCAGCCCCAGCATTTT.

V and J are TRBV30 and TRBJ2-5; weak D call: TRBD2 (6 bases). The ends were cut back, 4 bases at V and 0 bases at J, with 15 bases in the middle. The CDR3 is made up of 15 amino acids. From germline, CDR1 is GTSNPN and CDR2 SVGIG (reference sequence). CDR3 bases: TGTGCCTGGACCACCGGGACTGGGTACCAAGAGACCCAGTACTTC. Its translation: CAWTTGTGYQETQYF.

The chain couples TRBV7-9 to TRBJ1-5; D is ambiguous. The germline gives CDR1 SEHNR, CDR2 FQNEAQ (reference sequence). There are 15 residues in the CDR3. V lost 5 bases, J lost 2 bases, and 13 bases lay in between. CDR3: CASSNTRGGNQPQHF. CDR3 DNA sequence: TGTGCCAGCAGCAACACCCGAGGAGGCAATCAGCCCCAGCATTTT. The full variable domain, in which reference TRBV7-9 and TRBJ1-5 provide the parts outside the CDR3, is DTGVSQNPRHKITKRGQNVTFRCDPISEHNRLYWYRQTLGQGPEFLTYFQNEAQLEKSRLLSDRFSAERPKGSFSTLEIQRTEQGDSAMYLCASSNTRGGNQPQHFGDGTRLSIL.

This chain connects TRBV5-1 to TRBJ2-1; D is perhaps TRBD1 (6 bases). This CDR3 comprises 13 residues. With 4 bases removed from V and 8 bases from J, the gap between germline ends came to 13 bases. Germline values: CDR1 SGHRS, CDR2 YFSETQ. The CDR3 coding sequence is TGCGCCAGCAGCCCACAGGGAGTAGATGAGCAGTTCTTC. Protein sequence: CASSPQGVDEQFF.

J is TRBJ1-1 and V is TRBV4-1; possibly TRBD1 for D (6 bases). Germline assignment: CDR1 MGHRA and CDR2 YSYEKL. This CDR3 is 15 amino acids long. V dropped 3 bases and J dropped 1 base, with 12 bases sitting between them. DNA of the CDR3: TGCGCCAGCAGCCATCCCGAGACAGGGAACACTGAAGCTTTCTTT. Its translation: CASSHPETGNTEAFF.

The rearrangement joins TRBV18 to TRBJ2-7, with D possibly being TRBD2 (6 bases). The length of the CDR3 is 14 residues. Looked up from germline, CDR1 is KGHSH and CDR2 is LQKENI. Trimming pared 3 bases from V and 5 bases from J, leaving 14 bases between. The CDR3 DNA is TGTGCCAGCTCACCTTCTGCCGGAGGGCACGAGCAGTACTTC. This sequence encodes CASSPSAGGHEQYF. The variable domain in full, with the rest retrieved from reference TRBV18 and TRBJ2-7, is NAGVMQNPRHLVRRRGQEARLRCSPMKGHSHVYWYRQLPEEGLKFMVYLQKENIIDESGMPKERFSAEFPKEGPSILRIQQVVRGDSAAYFCASSPSAGGHEQYFGPGTRLTVT.

V usage is TRBV7-2 and J usage is TRBJ2-1; TRBD2 aligns across 11 bases. This CDR3 has 16 amino acids. CDR1 is SGHTA, CDR2 FQGNSA, per germline. V dropped 2 bases and J dropped 7; count of bases not matched to a gene: 7. CDR3 amino acids: CASSLNRLAGRNEQFF. The CDR3 DNA sequence: TGTGCCAGCAGCTTAAATAGACTAGCGGGGAGGAATGAGCAGTTCTTC.

The chain employs TRBV5-1 and TRBJ2-7; TRBD1 matches 9 bases. The V segment lost 0 bases and the J segment 10 bases; nucleotides outside the gene matches: 11. Per germline, CDR1 SGHRS and CDR2 YFSETQ. The CDR3 runs to 15 residues. CDR3 region: CASSLGGDRATSQYF. The CDR3 DNA sequence: TGCGCCAGCAGCTTGGGAGGGGACAGGGCAACCTCACAGTACTTC.

The gene calls are TRBV29-1 and TRBJ1-3, with D perhaps TRBD1 (5 bases). V was cut by 5 bases and J by 2 bases, with 16 bases left in between. The length of the CDR3 is 15 residues. The germline V gene has CDR1 SQVTM and CDR2 ANQGSEA. In DNA, the CDR3 is TGCAGCGTTTGTTTAGGGGATATAGCTGGAAACACCATATATTTT. Its protein is CSVCLGDIAGNTIYF. The full variable domain, its missing parts supplied by reference TRBV29-1 and TRBJ1-3, is SAVISQKPSRDICQRGTSLTIQCQVDSQVTMMFWYRQQPGQSLTLIATANQGSEATYESGFVIDKFPISRPNLTFSTLTVSNMSPEDSSIYLCSVCLGDIAGNTIYFGEGSWLTVV.

This clone was observed a handful of times. This chain joins TRBV28 and TRBJ2-7; 7 bases are shared with TRBD2. The length of the CDR3 is 14 residues. J gave up 6 bases and V 5 bases, and 10 bases lay outside the gene matches. Germline-derived CDR1 and CDR2 are MDHEN and SYDVKM. CDR3 protein: CASSPRGVTREQYF. The CDR3 nucleotides read TGTGCCAGCAGTCCCCGGGGGGTTACGCGCGAGCAGTACTTC.

The chain carries TRBV27 and TRBJ1-1; tentative D call: TRBD1 (5 bases). V gave up 1 base and J gave up 0 bases, with 12 bases separating them. The germline CDR1 and CDR2 sequences are MNHEY and SMNVEV (reference sequence). This CDR3 has 16 amino acids. The DNA of the CDR3 is TGTGCCAGCAGTTTATTTACGGGACTCCTGAACACTGAAGCTTTCTTT. Encoded protein: CASSLFTGLLNTEAFF.

This rearrangement joins TRBV13 to TRBJ1-2, with 9 bases matching TRBD1. Germline assignment: CDR1 PRHDT and CDR2 FYEKMQ (reference sequence). The CDR3 contains 17 residues. The ends lost 5 bases at V and 7 bases at J; junction bases unmatched: 17. The CDR3 DNA reads as TGTGCCAGCAGCCCTAACAGGGGGCGTTATGCCGTCTCTGGCTACACCTTC. Amino acid sequence: CASSPNRGRYAVSGYTF. The variable domain in full, with the rest retrieved from reference TRBV13 and TRBJ1-2, is AAGVIQSPRHLIKEKRETATLKCYPIPRHDTVYWYQQGPGQDPQFLISFYEKMQSDKGSIPDRFSAQQFSDYHSELNMSSLELGDSALYFCASSPNRGRYAVSGYTFGSGTRLTVV.

The V call is TRBV29-1, the J call TRBJ2-7; TRBD1 matches at 7 bases. The germline V gene has CDR1 SQVTM and CDR2 ANQGSEA. V shed 6 bases, J shed 12 bases, and the junction held 11 bases outside the gene matches. The CDR3 consists of 11 residues. Written as DNA, the CDR3 is TGCAGCGTCGTCGAGGGGGCGTCCGTGTACTTC. Its translation is CSVVEGASVYF.

Only a few counts were recorded for this clone. The gene calls are TRBV27 and TRBJ1-4; 10 bases are shared with TRBD1. Germline V gene lookup returns CDR1 MNHEY and CDR2 SMNVEV (reference sequence). V shed 6 bases and J 8 bases; nucleotides not matched to a gene: 3. This CDR3 contains 13 residues. The CDR3 region is CASSGTGDEKLFF. CDR3 bases: TGTGCCAGCAGCGGGACAGGGGACGAAAAACTGTTTTTT.

This chain's CDR3 is CASSIQGAHFPTVEQYF. DNA for the CDR3: TGTGCCAGTAGTATACAAGGAGCGCACTTCCCTACGGTAGAGCAGTACTTC. The V and J genes are TRBV19 and TRBJ2-7; D remains ambiguous. Germline CDR1 reads LNHDA; CDR2 reads SQIVND (reference sequence). The CDR3 sequence is 17 residues long. V was pared by 2 bases and J by 7 bases, with 24 bases between. Supplemented by reference TRBV19 and TRBJ2-7, the full variable domain reads DGGITQSPKYLFRKEGQNVTLSCEQNLNHDAMYWYRQDPGQGLRLIYYSQIVNDFQKGDIAEGYSVSREKKESFPLTVTSAQKNPTAFYLCASSIQGAHFPTVEQYFGPGTRLTVT.

Note on this clone: The junction differs from germline at one of its ends, possibly a read error. J is TRBJ2-7 and V is TRBV20-1; no firm D call. Germline assignment: CDR1 DFQATT and CDR2 SNEGSKA (reference sequence). CDR3 size: 8 residues. The CDR3 DNA sequence: TGCAGTGCTCCACCGGGTCACTTC. Amino acid sequence: CSAPPGHF.

The chain employs TRBV5-5 and TRBJ1-4, with D perhaps matching TRBD1 (6 bases). CDR3 length: 17 residues. Germline V gives CDR1 SGHKS, CDR2 YYEKEE (reference sequence). Between the trimmed V and J ends, which lost 1 base and 8 bases, there was a span of 21 bases. CDR3 nucleotide sequence: TGTGCCAGCAGCTTGACCCAGGACAGACTTAGACGGGAAAAACTGTTTTTT. Translating gives CASSLTQDRLRREKLFF.

The chain has TRBV19 and TRBJ2-1; 16 nucleotides match TRBD2. This CDR3 contains 18 residues. V lost 3 bases and J lost 7; bases outside the gene matches: 9. CDR1 LNHDA and CDR2 SQIVND come from the germline V gene (reference sequence). CDR3 in amino acids: CASSIQGTSGRARNEQFF. CDR3 bases: TGTGCCAGTAGTATTCAAGGGACTAGCGGGAGGGCGCGGAATGAGCAGTTCTTC. The whole variable domain, filled in from reference TRBV19 and TRBJ2-1, reads DGGITQSPKYLFRKEGQNVTLSCEQNLNHDAMYWYRQDPGQGLRLIYYSQIVNDFQKGDIAEGYSVSREKKESFPLTVTSAQKNPTAFYLCASSIQGTSGRARNEQFFGPGTRLTVL.